Listed below are T cell receptor beta chains from one sample, sequenced in a study of CD8+ T cells in alopecia areata. Profiling relied on immunoSEQ multiplex PCR, and the TCRdb table lists in-frame clones only, not all of them. This table holds about 82,000 clones, roughly 51% found once. The source material was NKG2D-high CD8+ T cells sorted from blood. The receptor source for this set is a human donor with alopecia areata. The CDR3 runs from the conserved cysteine through the conserved F or W. Fields, in order: J gene, D gene, clone size, V gene, CDR3 protein, CDR3 DNA. The D gene is left open where the match is weak. Expanded clones get a size class; other rows say once, few or many, or leave the size out.

j_call: TRBJ2-3; d_call: NA; clone_size: NA; v_call: TRBV28; cdr3_aa: CASDTTETTDTQYF; cdr3_nt: TGTGCCAGCGACACGACTGAAACCACAGATACGCAGTATTTT
j_call: TRBJ1-2; d_call: NA; clone_size: NA; v_call: TRBV12-2; cdr3_aa: CANSPHTF; cdr3_nt: TGTGCAAACTCACCCCACACCTTC
j_call: TRBJ2-1; d_call: NA; clone_size: NA; v_call: TRBV29-1; cdr3_aa: CSVEAASYNEQFF; cdr3_nt: TGCAGCGTTGAGGCAGCCTCATACAATGAGCAGTTCTTC
j_call: TRBJ1-1; d_call: TRBD1; clone_size: NA; v_call: TRBV4-1; cdr3_aa: CASSPETGMNTEAFF; cdr3_nt: TGCGCCAGCAGCCCCGAGACAGGGATGAACACTGAAGCTTTCTTT
j_call: TRBJ1-5; d_call: NA; clone_size: NA; v_call: TRBV28; cdr3_aa: CASTPQGGYQPQHF; cdr3_nt: TGTGCCAGCACGCCGCAGGGCGGGTATCAGCCCCAGCATTTT
j_call: TRBJ2-3; d_call: NA; clone_size: NA; v_call: TRBV29-1; cdr3_aa: CSVVYLRASTDTQYF; cdr3_nt: TGCAGCGTTGTATATTTGCGGGCAAGCACAGATACGCAGTATTTT
j_call: TRBJ2-7; d_call: TRBD2; clone_size: few; v_call: TRBV29-1; cdr3_aa: CSVEPLAGGYEQYF; cdr3_nt: TGCAGCGTTGAACCCCTAGCGGGAGGATACGAGCAGTACTTC
j_call: TRBJ2-1; d_call: NA; clone_size: few; v_call: TRBV29-1; cdr3_aa: CSVEILGDEQFF; cdr3_nt: TGCAGCGTTGAGATTCTAGGGGATGAGCAGTTCTTC
j_call: TRBJ1-1; d_call: NA; clone_size: once; v_call: TRBV30; cdr3_aa: CAWSFVQNTEAFF; cdr3_nt: TGTGCCTGGAGTTTCGTCCAGAACACTGAAGCTTTCTTT
j_call: TRBJ1-1; d_call: TRBD1; clone_size: NA; v_call: TRBV5-1; cdr3_aa: CASAQGAEGNTEAFF; cdr3_nt: TGCGCCAGCGCGCAGGGGGCTGAGGGGAACACTGAAGCTTTCTTT
j_call: TRBJ2-3; d_call: TRBD1; clone_size: NA; v_call: TRBV29-1; cdr3_aa: CSVEDHLDRGTDTQYF; cdr3_nt: TGCAGCGTTGAAGATCACCTGGACAGGGGGACAGATACGCAGTATTTT
j_call: TRBJ2-1; d_call: TRBD2; clone_size: NA; v_call: TRBV29-1; cdr3_aa: CSGLADSYNEQFF; cdr3_nt: TGCAGCGGGCTAGCGGATTCCTACAATGAGCAGTTCTTC
j_call: TRBJ1-1; d_call: TRBD1; clone_size: few; v_call: TRBV29-1; cdr3_aa: CSLSDRVTEAFF; cdr3_nt: TGCAGCCTTTCGGACAGGGTCACTGAAGCTTTCTTT
j_call: TRBJ2-1; d_call: TRBD2; clone_size: NA; v_call: TRBV11-2; cdr3_aa: CASSLTSGEYNEQFF; cdr3_nt: TGTGCCAGCAGCTTGACTAGCGGGGAATACAATGAGCAGTTCTTC
j_call: TRBJ2-2; d_call: NA; clone_size: once; v_call: TRBV2; cdr3_aa: CASPSGTSGELFF; cdr3_nt: TGTGCCAGCCCGAGTGGGACATCCGGGGAGCTGTTTTTT
j_call: TRBJ2-6; d_call: NA; clone_size: once; v_call: TRBV4-3; cdr3_aa: CASSQDGGSLSGANVLTF; cdr3_nt: TGCGCCAGCAGCCAAGATGGGGGATCCCTTTCTGGGGCCAACGTCCTGACTTTC
j_call: TRBJ2-3; d_call: NA; clone_size: NA; v_call: TRBV27; cdr3_aa: CASSSQVTDTQYF; cdr3_nt: TGTGCCAGCAGTTCCCAGGTCACAGATACGCAGTATTTT
j_call: TRBJ2-1; d_call: NA; clone_size: NA; v_call: TRBV15; cdr3_aa: CATSSRNEQFF; cdr3_nt: TGTGCCACCAGCTCCCGAAATGAGCAGTTCTTC
j_call: TRBJ2-7; d_call: NA; clone_size: NA; v_call: TRBV28; cdr3_aa: CASTPTTESSYEQYF; cdr3_nt: TGTGCCAGCACTCCTACGACGGAAAGCTCCTACGAGCAGTACTTC
j_call: TRBJ2-3; d_call: TRBD2; clone_size: NA; v_call: TRBV27; cdr3_aa: CASRPSGYELDGTDTQYF; cdr3_nt: TGTGCCAGTAGACCTAGCGGGTATGAGTTGGACGGCACAGATACGCAGTATTTT
j_call: TRBJ2-1; d_call: NA; clone_size: NA; v_call: TRBV7-2; cdr3_aa: CASSQSYNEQFF; cdr3_nt: TGTGCCAGCAGCCAATCCTACAATGAGCAGTTCTTC
j_call: TRBJ2-1; d_call: NA; clone_size: NA; v_call: TRBV18; cdr3_aa: CASSPPASTPYNEQFF; cdr3_nt: TGTGCCAGCTCACCACCGGCCAGCACACCCTACAATGAGCAGTTCTTC
j_call: TRBJ2-3; d_call: NA; clone_size: NA; v_call: TRBV29-1; cdr3_aa: CSVYTDTQYF; cdr3_nt: TGCAGCGTCTACACAGATACGCAGTATTTT
j_call: TRBJ2-5; d_call: TRBD2; clone_size: NA; v_call: TRBV2; cdr3_aa: CASSERASGETQYF; cdr3_nt: TGTGCCAGCAGTGAAAGGGCTAGCGGAGAGACCCAGTACTTC
j_call: TRBJ2-5; d_call: NA; clone_size: few; v_call: TRBV29-1; cdr3_aa: CSVESETQYF; cdr3_nt: TGCAGCGTTGAAAGCGAGACCCAGTACTTC
j_call: TRBJ2-1; d_call: NA; clone_size: NA; v_call: TRBV4-1; cdr3_aa: CASSQGGQKQFF; cdr3_nt: TGCGCCAGCAGCCAAGGAGGACAGAAACAGTTCTTC
j_call: TRBJ2-2; d_call: NA; clone_size: NA; v_call: TRBV13; cdr3_aa: CASSPLSQNTGELFF; cdr3_nt: TGTGCCAGCAGCCCCTTGAGCCAGAACACCGGGGAGCTGTTTTTT
j_call: TRBJ1-1; d_call: NA; clone_size: NA; v_call: TRBV30; cdr3_aa: CAWSDFRDYTEAFF; cdr3_nt: TGTGCCTGGAGCGACTTCCGGGACTACACTGAAGCTTTCTTT
j_call: TRBJ2-7; d_call: NA; clone_size: NA; v_call: TRBV11-2; cdr3_aa: CASSPAEGAGYEQYF; cdr3_nt: TGTGCCAGCAGCCCAGCGGAGGGAGCGGGCTACGAGCAGTACTTC
j_call: TRBJ2-7; d_call: TRBD2; clone_size: few; v_call: TRBV5-1; cdr3_aa: CASSRTSEDYEQYF; cdr3_nt: TGCGCCAGCAGCAGGACTAGCGAGGACTACGAGCAGTACTTC
j_call: TRBJ2-5; d_call: NA; clone_size: NA; v_call: TRBV7-6; cdr3_aa: CASSLVPGVQETQYF; cdr3_nt: TGTGCCAGCAGCTTAGTACCAGGAGTTCAAGAGACCCAGTACTTC
j_call: TRBJ2-1; d_call: TRBD1; clone_size: NA; v_call: TRBV5-6; cdr3_aa: CASSLATGSSYNEQFF; cdr3_nt: TGTGCCAGCAGCTTGGCGACAGGGAGCTCCTACAATGAGCAGTTCTTC